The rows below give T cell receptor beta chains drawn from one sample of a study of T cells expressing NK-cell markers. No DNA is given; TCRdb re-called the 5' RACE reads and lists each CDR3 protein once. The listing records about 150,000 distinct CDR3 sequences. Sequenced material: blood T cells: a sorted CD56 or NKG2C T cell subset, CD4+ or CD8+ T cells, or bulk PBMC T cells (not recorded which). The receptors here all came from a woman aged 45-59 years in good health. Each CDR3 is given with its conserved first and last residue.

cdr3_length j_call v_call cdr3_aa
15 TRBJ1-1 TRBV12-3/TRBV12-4 CASSPTAGVNTEAFF
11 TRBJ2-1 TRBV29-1 CSVELPGEQFF
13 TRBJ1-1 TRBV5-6 CASSREVVTEAFF
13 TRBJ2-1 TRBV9 CASSAMDWNEQFF
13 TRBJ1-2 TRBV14 CASSQWVAYGYTF
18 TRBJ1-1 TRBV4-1 CASRLRTGGETRNTEAFF
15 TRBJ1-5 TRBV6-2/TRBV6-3 CASSYSRGGNQPQHF
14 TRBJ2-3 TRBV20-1 CSADAGLSTDTQYF
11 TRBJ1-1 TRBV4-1 CASRMGTEAFF
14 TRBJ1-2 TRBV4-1 CASSQPQERYGYTF
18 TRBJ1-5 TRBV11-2 CASSNESGGYYSNQPQHF
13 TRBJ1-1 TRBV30 CAWSPGRGTEAFF
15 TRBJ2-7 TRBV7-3 CASSREGTSGNEQYF
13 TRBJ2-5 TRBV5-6 CASSFRAQETQYF
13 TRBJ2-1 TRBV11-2 CASSLIGGTEQFF
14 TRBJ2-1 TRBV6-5 CASSTGQGTNEQFF
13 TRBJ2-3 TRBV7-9 CASSPYGGDTQYF
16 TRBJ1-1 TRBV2 CASSEIRTGTNTEAFF
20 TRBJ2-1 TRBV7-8 CASSPPPTEKETSSYNEQFF
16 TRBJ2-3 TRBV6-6 CASSSPDGGVTDTQYF
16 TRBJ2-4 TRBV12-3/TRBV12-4 CASSPEGGGAKNIQYF
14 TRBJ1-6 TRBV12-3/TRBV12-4 CASSTRQGNSPLHF
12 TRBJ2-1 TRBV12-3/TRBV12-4 CASSSPLGEQFF
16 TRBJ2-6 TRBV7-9 CASSSQQGEGANVLTF
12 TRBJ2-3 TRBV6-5 CASSYSPDTQYF
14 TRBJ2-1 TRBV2 CASSDGRYYNEQFF
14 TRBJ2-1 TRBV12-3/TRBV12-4 CASSSGPTYNEQFF
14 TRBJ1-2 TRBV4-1 CASSQASGDYGYTF
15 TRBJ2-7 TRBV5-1 CASSLSGTNSYEQYF
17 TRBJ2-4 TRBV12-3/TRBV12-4 CASSAGTSGRAKNIQYF
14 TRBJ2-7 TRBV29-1 CSVTGATIYYEQYF
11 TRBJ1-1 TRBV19 CASSYQTQAFF
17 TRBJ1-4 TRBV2 CASRGEWDSSLGEKLFF
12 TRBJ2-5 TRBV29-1 CSAAGGSETQYF
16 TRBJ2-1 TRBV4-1 CASSQGGGRGFGEQFF
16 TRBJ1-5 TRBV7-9 CASSLAIRGGDQPQHF
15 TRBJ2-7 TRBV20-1 CSAPHRDSPSYEQYF
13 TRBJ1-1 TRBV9 CASSVDQREEAFF
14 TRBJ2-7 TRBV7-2 CASSWVSGDYEQYF
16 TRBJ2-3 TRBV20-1 CSARDVLAGSTDTQYF
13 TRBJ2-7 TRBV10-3 CAMMEGTGGEQYF
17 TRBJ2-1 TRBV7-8 CASSLVLAASSYNEQFF
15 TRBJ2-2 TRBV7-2 CASRTGDPNTGELFF
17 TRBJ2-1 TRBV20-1 CSARGFARAEGLNEQFF
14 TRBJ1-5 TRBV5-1 CASSLRGESQPQHF
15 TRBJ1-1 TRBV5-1 CASSFGQGIGTEAFF
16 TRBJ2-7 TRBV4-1 CASSPLLAGGVYEQYF
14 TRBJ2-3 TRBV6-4 CASKADSFTDTQYF
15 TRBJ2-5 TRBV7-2 CASSLIPSAEETQYF
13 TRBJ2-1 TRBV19 CASTGISYNEQFF
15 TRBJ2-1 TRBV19 CASSIGPPSYNEQFF
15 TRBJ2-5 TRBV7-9 CASSSLAGDQETQYF
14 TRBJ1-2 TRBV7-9 CASSVTRRNYGYTF
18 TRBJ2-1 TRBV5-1 CASSSRDRGSRSYNEQFF
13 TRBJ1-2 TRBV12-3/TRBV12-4 CASTTIANYGYTF
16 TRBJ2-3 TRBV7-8 CASSLESFPGTDTQYF
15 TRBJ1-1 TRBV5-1 CASRQGQGGNTEAFF
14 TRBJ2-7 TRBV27 CASSPLGVRYEQYF
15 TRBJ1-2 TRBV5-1 CASSSTGVGIYGYTF
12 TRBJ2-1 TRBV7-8 CASSLAPREQFF